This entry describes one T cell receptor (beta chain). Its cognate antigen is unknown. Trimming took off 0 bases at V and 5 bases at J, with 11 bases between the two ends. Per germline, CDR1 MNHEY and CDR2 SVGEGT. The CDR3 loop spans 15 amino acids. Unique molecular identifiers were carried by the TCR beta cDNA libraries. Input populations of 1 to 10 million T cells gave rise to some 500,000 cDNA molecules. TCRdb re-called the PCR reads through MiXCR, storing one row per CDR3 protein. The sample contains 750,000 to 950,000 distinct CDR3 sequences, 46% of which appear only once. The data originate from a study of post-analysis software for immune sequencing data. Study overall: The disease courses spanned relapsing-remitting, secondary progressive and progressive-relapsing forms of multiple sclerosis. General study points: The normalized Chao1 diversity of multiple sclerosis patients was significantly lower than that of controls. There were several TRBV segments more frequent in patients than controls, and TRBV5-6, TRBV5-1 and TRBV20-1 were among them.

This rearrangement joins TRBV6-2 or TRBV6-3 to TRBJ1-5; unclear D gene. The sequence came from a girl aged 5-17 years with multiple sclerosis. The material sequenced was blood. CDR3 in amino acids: CASSYSGVLDQPQHF. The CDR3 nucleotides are TGTGCCAGCAGTTACTCCGGGGTGTTGGATCAGCCCCAGCATTTT.